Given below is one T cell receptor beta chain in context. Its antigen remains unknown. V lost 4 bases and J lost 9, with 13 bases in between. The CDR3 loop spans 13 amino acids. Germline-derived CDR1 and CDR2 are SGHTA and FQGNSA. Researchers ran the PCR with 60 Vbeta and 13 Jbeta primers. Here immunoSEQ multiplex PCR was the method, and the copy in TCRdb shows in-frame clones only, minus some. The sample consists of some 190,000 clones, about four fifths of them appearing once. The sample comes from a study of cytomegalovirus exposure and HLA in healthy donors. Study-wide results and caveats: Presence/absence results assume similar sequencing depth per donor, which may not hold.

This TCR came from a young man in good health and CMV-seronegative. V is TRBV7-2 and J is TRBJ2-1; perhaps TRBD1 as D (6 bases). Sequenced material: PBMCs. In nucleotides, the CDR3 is TGTGCCAGCAGCTCGTACAGGGAAGGTGAGCAGTTCTTC. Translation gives CASSSYREGEQFF. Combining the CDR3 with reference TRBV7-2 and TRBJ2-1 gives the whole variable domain GAGVSQSPSNKVTEKGKDVELRCDPISGHTALYWYRQSLGQGLEFLIYFQGNSAPDKSGLPSDRFSAERTGGSVSTLTIQRTQQEDSAVYLCASSSYREGEQFFGPGTRLTVL.